This T cell receptor beta chain came from a study of T cell responses to AZD1222 COVID-19 vaccine. Clones were sequenced by immunoSEQ multiplex PCR, and TCRdb holds only the in-frame ones, with some missing. The repertoire holds roughly 85,000 clones, with around 90% as singletons. Germline V gene lookup returns CDR1 SEHNR and CDR2 FQNEAQ (reference sequence). Deletions cut 4 bases from V and 5 bases from J, with 20 bases between. The CDR3 extends over 16 amino acids. This sequence originates from an adult in good health. The rearrangement uses TRBV7-9 and TRBJ2-5; tentatively, D is TRBD2 (6 bases). Source: peripheral blood, taken on day 0 of MenACWY control vaccination. The CDR3 region is CASSSRAGRVEETQYF. The DNA for the CDR3 is TGTGCCAGCAGCTCTAGGGCGGGACGGGTGGAGGAGACCCAGTACTTC.